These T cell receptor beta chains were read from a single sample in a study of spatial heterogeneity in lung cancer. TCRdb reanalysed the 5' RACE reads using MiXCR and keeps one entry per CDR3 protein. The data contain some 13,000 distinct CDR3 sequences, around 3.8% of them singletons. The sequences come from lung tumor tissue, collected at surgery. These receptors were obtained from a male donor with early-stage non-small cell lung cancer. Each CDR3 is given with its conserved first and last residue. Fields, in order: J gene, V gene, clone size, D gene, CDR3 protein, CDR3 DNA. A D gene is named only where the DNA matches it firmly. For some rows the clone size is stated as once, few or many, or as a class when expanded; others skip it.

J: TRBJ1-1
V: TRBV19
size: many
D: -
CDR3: CASSIVWTERAEAFF
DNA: TGTGCCAGTAGTATAGTTTGGACAGAGAGGGCTGAAGCTTTCTTT

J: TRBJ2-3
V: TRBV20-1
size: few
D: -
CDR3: CSAPHALCPDTQYF
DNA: TGCAGTGCCCCGCACGCTTTGTGCCCAGATACGCAGTATTTT

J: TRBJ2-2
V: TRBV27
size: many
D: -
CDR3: CASSPGRTCTGELFF
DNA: TGTGCCAGCAGTCCCGGCAGAACCTGCACCGGGGAGCTGTTTTTT

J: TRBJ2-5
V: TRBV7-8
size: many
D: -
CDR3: CASSPGETQYF
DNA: TGTGCCAGCAGCCCGGGGGAGACCCAGTACTTC

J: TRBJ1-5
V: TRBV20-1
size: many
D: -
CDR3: CSASSGRGNQPQHF
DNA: TGCAGTGCTAGCAGTGGCAGGGGCAATCAGCCCCAGCATTTT

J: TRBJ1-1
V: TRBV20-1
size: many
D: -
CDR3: CSAHRSGARNTEAFF
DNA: TGCAGTGCCCACAGGTCCGGCGCCAGGAACACTGAAGCTTTCTTT

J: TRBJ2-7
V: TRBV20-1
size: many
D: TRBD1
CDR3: CSASSDRGGYEQYF
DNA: TGCAGTGCTAGTTCGGACAGGGGCGGCTACGAGCAGTACTTC

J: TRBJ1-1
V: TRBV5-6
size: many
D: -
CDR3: CASSLALNTEAFF
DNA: TGTGCCAGCAGCTTGGCCTTGAACACTGAAGCTTTCTTT

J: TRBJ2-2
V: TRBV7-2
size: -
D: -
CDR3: CASSFLGSTYELFF
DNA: TGTGCCAGCAGCTTTCTGGGGAGCACCTATGAGCTGTTTTTT

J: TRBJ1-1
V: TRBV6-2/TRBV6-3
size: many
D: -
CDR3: CASSYSRGDTEAFF
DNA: TGTGCCAGCAGTTACTCTAGGGGCGACACTGAAGCTTTCTTT

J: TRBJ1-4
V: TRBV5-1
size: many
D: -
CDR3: CASREEIQGEKLFF
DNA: TGCGCCAGCAGGGAGGAAATCCAGGGTGAAAAACTGTTTTTT

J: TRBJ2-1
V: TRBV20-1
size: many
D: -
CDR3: CSARESGIRRGNEQFF
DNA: TGCAGTGCTAGAGAATCGGGAATCAGACGTGGGAATGAGCAGTTCTTC

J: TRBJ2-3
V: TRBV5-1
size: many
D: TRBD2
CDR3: CASATSGGTDTQYF
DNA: TGCGCCAGTGCGACTAGCGGGGGGACAGATACGCAGTATTTT

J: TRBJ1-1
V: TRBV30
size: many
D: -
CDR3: CAWSPKGGKNTEAFF
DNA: TGTGCCTGGAGCCCGAAAGGGGGAAAGAACACTGAAGCTTTCTTT

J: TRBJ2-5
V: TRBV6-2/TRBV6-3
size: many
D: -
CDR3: CASSRPHRETQYF
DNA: TGTGCCAGCAGTCGACCGCACAGGGAGACCCAGTACTTC

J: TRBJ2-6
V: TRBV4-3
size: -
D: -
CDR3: CASSQAADPAGANVLTF
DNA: TGCGCCAGCAGCCAAGCCGCAGACCCCGCTGGGGCCAACGTCCTGACTTTC

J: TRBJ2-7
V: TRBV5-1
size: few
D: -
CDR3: CASSAGSRTATYEQYF
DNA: TGCGCCAGCAGCGCGGGGTCCCGGACGGCGACCTACGAGCAGTACTTC

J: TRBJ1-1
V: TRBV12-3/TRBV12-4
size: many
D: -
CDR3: CASSLLGGRDTEAFF
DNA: TGTGCCAGCAGTTTGCTCGGGGGTAGGGACACTGAAGCTTTCTTT

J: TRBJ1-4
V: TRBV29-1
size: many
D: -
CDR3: CSARTDEKLFF
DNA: TGCAGCGCTAGGACAGATGAAAAACTGTTTTTT

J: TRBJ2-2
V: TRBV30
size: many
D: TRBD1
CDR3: CAWSARRYRGPTNTGELFF
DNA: TGTGCCTGGAGTGCCCGGAGATACAGGGGCCCCACGAACACCGGGGAGCTGTTTTTT

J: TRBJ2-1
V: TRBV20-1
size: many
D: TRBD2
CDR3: CSARERGTINEQFF
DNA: TGCAGTGCTAGAGAGCGGGGGACCATCAATGAGCAGTTCTTC

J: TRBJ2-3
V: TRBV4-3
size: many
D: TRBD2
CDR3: CASSQQSGGPDTQYF
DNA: TGCGCCAGCAGCCAACAAAGCGGGGGCCCAGATACGCAGTATTTT

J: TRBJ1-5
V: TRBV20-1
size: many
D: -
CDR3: CSARQGYQPQHF
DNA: TGCAGTGCTCGACAAGGATATCAGCCCCAGCATTTT

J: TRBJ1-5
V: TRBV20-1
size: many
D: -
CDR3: CSAQQGRDQPQHF
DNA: TGCAGTGCACAACAGGGAAGGGATCAGCCCCAGCATTTT

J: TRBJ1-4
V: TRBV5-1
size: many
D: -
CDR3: CASSITGFKGEKLFF
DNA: TGCGCCAGCAGCATTACAGGATTTAAAGGGGAAAAACTGTTTTTT

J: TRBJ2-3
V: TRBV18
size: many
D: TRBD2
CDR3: CASSPIAGGSTDTQYF
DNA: TGTGCCAGCTCACCAATAGCGGGAGGGAGCACAGATACGCAGTATTTT

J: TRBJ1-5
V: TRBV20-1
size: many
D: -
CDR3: CSARDLERRGNQPQHF
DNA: TGCAGTGCTAGAGATCTTGAGCGCAGGGGAAATCAGCCCCAGCATTTT

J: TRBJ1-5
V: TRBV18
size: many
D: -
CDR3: CASLADSNQPQHF
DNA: TGTGCCAGCTTAGCGGATTCCAATCAGCCCCAGCATTTT

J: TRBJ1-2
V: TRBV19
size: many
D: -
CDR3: CASSTLQANYGYTF
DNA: TGTGCCAGTAGTACTCTCCAGGCAAACTATGGCTACACCTTC

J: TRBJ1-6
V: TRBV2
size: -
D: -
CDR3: CASLDDFRSPLHF
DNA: TGTGCCAGCCTGGACGATTTCCGTTCACCCCTCCACTTT

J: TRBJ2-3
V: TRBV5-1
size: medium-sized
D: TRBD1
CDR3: CASSPGQGSTDTQYF
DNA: TGCGCCAGCAGCCCCGGACAGGGGAGCACAGATACGCAGTATTTT

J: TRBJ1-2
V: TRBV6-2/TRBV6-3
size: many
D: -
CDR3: CASFQGNYGYTF
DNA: TGTGCCAGCTTTCAGGGTAACTATGGCTACACCTTC

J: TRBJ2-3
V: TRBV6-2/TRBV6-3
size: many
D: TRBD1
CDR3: CASSYSRTGGATDTQYF
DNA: TGTGCCAGCAGTTACTCCCGAACAGGGGGCGCAACAGATACGCAGTATTTT

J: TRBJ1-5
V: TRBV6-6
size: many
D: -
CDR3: CASSYSSVNQPQHF
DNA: TGTGCCAGCAGTTACTCTTCAGTTAATCAGCCCCAGCATTTT

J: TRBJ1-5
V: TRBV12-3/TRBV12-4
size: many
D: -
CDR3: CASSFGQGMNSNQPQHF
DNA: TGTGCCAGCAGTTTTGGGCAGGGGATGAATAGCAATCAGCCCCAGCATTTT

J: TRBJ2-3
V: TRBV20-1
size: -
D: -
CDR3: CSASLGGWSDTQYF
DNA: TGCAGTGCTAGCCTAGGGGGGTGGTCAGATACGCAGTATTTT

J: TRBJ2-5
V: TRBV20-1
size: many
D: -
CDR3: CSAPRAEETQYF
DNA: TGCAGTGCCCCCCGGGCGGAAGAGACCCAGTACTTC

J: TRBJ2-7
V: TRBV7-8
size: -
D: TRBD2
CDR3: CASSPGLAGGLYEQYF
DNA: TGTGCCAGCAGCCCGGGACTAGCGGGAGGGCTCTACGAGCAGTACTTC

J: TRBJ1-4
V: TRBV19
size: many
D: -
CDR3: CASRDRHRNEKLFF
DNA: TGTGCCAGTCGGGACCGGCACCGGAATGAAAAACTGTTTTTT

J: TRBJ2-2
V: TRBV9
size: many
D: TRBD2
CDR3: CASSATGTSLTGELFF
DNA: TGTGCCAGCAGCGCGACAGGGACTAGCCTTACCGGGGAGCTGTTTTTT

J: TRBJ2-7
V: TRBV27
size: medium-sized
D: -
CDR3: CASSLVQGNHEQYF
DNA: TGTGCCAGCAGTTTAGTACAGGGTAACCACGAGCAGTACTTC

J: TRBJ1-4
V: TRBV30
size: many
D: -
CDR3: CAWRVAPGGGTEKLFF
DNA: TGTGCCTGGAGGGTCGCCCCGGGGGGCGGGACTGAAAAACTGTTTTTT

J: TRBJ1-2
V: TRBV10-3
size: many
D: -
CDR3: CATPGEQENGDTF
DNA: TGTGCCACCCCTGGGGAGCAAGAAAATGGCGACACCTTC

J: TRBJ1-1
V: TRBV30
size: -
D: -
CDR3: CAWRAKLGQRNTEAFF
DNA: TGTGCCTGGAGAGCTAAACTAGGACAGAGGAACACTGAAGCTTTCTTT

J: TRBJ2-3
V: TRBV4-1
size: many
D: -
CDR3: CASSHPPPFADTQYF
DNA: TGCGCCAGCAGCCACCCACCTCCCTTCGCAGATACGCAGTATTTT

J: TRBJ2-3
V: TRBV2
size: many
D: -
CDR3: CASTLTWGTSTDTQYF
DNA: TGTGCCAGCACCCTGACCTGGGGGACAAGCACAGATACGCAGTATTTT

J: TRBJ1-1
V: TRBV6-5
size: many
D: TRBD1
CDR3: CASSTSGGYEAFF
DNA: TGTGCCAGCAGTACTTCAGGGGGCTATGAAGCTTTCTTT